This T cell receptor beta chain was documented in a study of blood T cell repertoires in COVID-19. Clones were sequenced by immunoSEQ multiplex PCR, and TCRdb holds only the in-frame ones, with some missing. The sample records 200,000 to 250,000 clones, 80% to 90% being singletons. CDR1 and CDR2 from the germline V gene are MGHRA and YSYEKL. V lost 4 bases to trimming and J lost 1 base, with 7 bases between them. This CDR3 has 13 amino acids. Material for sequencing was PBMCs or T cells enriched from blood (not recorded which). This chain connects TRBV4-1 to TRBJ1-2, with a weak D call TRBD1 (5 bases). The source of this sequence is a man aged 35-49 years who had recovered from COVID-19. This CDR3 reads CASSPGHNYGYTF. For the CDR3, the DNA is TGCGCCAGCAGCCCCGGACATAACTATGGCTACACCTTC.